This T cell receptor (beta chain) was identified during a study of blood T cell repertoires in COVID-19. TCRdb keeps only in-frame clones here, not all; method: immunoSEQ multiplex PCR. The sample contains approximately 240,000 clones, 84% of which appear only once. The V end lost 0 bases, the J end lost 4 bases, and 14 bases lay between the germline ends. CDR1 SGHRS and CDR2 YFSETQ come from the germline V gene. The CDR3 is 16 residues long. The chain recombines TRBV5-1 with TRBJ1-5; D perhaps matches TRBD1 (6 bases). This TCR came from a man in his fifties or sixties with acute or convalescent COVID-19. The sample comprised peripheral blood. The CDR3 DNA follows: TGCGCCAGCAGCTTGGAGGTATTGGGACATAATCAGCCCCAGCATTTT. This codes for CASSLEVLGHNQPQHF. The full variable domain, with the rest looked up from reference TRBV5-1 and TRBJ1-5, is KAGVTQTPRYLIKTRGQQVTLSCSPISGHRSVSWYQQTPGQGLQFLFEYFSETQRNKGNFPGRFSGRQFSNSRSEMNVSTLELGDSALYLCASSLEVLGHNQPQHFGDGTRLSIL.